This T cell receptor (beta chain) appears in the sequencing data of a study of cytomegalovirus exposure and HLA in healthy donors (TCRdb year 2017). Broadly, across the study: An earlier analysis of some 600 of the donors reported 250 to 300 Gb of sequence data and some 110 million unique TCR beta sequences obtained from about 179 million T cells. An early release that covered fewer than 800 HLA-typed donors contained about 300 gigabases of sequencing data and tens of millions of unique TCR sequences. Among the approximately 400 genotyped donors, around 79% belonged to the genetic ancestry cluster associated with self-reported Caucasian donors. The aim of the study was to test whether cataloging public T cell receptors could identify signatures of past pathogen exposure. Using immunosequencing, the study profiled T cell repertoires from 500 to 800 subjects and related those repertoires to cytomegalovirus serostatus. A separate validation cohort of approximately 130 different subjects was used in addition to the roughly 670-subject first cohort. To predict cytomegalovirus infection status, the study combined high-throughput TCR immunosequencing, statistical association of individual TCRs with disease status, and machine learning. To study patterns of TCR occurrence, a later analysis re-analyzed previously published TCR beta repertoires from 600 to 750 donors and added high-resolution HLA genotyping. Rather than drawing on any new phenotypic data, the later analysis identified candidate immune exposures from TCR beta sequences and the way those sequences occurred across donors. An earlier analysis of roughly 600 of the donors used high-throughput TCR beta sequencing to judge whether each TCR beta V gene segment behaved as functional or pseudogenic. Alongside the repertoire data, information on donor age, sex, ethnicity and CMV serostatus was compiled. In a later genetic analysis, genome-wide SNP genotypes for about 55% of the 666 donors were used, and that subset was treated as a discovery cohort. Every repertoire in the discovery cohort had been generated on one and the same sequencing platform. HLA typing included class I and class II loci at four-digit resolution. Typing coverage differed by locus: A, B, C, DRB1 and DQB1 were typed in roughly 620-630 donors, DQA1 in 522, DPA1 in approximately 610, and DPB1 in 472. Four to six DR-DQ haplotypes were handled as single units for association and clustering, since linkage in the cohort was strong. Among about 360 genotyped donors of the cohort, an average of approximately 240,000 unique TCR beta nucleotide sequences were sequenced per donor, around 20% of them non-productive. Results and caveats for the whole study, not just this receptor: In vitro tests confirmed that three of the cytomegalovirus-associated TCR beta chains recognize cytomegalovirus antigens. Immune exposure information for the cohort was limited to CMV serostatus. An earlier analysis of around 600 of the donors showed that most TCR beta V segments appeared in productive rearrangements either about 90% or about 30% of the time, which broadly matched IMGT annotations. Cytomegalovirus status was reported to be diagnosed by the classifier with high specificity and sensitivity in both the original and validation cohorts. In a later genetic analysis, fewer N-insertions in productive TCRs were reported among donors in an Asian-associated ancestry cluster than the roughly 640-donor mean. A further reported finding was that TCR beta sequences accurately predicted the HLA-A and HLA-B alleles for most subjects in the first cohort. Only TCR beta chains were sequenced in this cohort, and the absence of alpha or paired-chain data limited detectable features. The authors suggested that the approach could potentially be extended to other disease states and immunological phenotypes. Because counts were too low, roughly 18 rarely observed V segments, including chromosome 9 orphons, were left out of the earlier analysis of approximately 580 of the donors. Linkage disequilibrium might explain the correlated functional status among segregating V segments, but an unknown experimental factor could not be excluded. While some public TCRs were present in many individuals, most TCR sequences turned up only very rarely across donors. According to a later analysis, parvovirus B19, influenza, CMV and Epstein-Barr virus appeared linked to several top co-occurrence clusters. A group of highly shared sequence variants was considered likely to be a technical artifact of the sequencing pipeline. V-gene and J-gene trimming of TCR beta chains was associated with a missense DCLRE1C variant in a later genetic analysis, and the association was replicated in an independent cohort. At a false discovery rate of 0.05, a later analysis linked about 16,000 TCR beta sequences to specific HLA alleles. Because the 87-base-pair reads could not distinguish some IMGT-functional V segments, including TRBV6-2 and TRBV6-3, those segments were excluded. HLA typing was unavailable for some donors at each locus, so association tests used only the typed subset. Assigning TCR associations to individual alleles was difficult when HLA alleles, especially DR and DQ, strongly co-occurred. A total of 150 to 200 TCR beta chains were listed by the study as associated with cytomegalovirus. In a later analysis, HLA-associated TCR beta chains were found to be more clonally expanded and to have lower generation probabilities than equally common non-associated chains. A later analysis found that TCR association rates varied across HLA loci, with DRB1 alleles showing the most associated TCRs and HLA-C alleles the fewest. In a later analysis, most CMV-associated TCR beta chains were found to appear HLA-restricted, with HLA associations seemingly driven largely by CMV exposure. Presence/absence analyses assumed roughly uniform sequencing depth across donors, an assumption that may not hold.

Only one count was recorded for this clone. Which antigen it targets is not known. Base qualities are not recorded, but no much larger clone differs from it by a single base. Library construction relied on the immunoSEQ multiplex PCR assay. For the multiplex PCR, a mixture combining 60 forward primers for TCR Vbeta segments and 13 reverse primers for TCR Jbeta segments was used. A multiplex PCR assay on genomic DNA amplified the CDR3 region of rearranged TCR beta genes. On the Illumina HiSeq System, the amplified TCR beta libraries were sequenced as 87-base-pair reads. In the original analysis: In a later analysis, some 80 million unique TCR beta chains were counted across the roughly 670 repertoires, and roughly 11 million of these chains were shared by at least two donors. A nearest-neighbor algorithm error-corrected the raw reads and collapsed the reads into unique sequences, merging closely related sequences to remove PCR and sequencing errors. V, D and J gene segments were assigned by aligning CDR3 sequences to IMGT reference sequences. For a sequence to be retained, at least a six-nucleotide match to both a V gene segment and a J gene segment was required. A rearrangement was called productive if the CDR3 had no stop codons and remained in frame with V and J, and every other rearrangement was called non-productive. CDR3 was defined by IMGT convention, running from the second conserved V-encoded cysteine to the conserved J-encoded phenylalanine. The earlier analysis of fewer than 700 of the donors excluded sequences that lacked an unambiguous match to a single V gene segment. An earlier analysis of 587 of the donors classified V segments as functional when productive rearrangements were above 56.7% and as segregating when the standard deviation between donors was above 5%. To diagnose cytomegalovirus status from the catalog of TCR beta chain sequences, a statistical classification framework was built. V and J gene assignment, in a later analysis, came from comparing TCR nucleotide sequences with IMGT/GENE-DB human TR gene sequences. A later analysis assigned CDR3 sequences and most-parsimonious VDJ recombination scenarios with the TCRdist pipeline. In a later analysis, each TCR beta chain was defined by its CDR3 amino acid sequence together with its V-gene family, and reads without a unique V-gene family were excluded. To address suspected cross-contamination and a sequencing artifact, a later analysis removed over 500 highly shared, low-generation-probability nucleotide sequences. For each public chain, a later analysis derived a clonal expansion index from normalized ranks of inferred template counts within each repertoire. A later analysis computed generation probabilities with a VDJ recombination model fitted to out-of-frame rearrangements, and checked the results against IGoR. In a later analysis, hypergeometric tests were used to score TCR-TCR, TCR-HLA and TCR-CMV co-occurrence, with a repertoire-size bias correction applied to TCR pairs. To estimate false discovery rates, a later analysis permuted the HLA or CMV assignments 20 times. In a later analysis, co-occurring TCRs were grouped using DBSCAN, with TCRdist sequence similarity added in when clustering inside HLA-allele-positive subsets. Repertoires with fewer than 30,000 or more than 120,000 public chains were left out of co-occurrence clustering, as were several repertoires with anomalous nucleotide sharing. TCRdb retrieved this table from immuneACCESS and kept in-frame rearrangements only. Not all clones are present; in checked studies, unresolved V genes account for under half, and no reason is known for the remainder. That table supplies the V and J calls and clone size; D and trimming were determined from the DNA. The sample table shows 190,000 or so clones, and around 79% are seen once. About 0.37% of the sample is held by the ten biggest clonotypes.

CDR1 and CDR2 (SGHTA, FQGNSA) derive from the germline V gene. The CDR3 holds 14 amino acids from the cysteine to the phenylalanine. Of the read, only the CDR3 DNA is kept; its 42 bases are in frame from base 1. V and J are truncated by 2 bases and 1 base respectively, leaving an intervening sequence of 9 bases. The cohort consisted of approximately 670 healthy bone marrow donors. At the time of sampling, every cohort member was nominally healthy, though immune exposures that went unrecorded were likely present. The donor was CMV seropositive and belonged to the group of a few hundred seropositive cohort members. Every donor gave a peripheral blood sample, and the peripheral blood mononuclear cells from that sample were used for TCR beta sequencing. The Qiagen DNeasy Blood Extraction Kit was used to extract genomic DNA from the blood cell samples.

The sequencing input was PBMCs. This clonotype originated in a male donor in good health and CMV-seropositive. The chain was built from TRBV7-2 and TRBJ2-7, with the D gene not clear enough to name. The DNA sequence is TGTGCCAGCAGCTTACAGCCCGGGTCCTACGAGCAGTACTTC. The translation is CASSLQPGSYEQYF.